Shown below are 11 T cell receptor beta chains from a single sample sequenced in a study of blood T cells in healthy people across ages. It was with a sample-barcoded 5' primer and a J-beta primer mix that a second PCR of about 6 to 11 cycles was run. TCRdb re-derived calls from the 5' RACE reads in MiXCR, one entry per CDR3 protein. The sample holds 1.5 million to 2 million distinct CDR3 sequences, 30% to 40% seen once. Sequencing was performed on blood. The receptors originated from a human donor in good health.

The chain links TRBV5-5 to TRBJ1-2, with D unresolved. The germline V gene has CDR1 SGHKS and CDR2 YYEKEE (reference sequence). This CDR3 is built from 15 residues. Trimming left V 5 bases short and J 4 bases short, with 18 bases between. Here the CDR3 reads CASRKENARSYGYTF. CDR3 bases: TGTGCCAGCAGGAAGGAAAACGCGCGTTCCTATGGCTACACCTTC.

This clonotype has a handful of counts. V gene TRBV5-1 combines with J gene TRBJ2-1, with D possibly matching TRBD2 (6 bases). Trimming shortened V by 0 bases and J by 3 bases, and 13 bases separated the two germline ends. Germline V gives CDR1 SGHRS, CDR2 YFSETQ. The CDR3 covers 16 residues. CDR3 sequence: CASSLVAGLLYNEQFF. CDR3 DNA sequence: TGCGCCAGCAGCTTGGTGGCGGGGTTGCTCTACAATGAGCAGTTCTTC.

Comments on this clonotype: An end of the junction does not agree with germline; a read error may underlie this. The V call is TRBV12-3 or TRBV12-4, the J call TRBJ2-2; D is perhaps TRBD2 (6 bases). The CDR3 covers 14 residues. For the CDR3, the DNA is TGTGCCAGCAGTACGGGGACCCTCGGAGGGGAGCGGTTTTTT. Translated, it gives CASSTGTLGGERFF.

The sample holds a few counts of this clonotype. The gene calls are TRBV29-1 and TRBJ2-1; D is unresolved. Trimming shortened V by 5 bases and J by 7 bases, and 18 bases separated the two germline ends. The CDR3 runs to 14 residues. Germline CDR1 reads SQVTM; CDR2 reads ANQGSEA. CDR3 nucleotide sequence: TGCAGCGTTCTAGGGATTGATTGGTCGAATGAGCAGTTCTTC. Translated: CSVLGIDWSNEQFF.

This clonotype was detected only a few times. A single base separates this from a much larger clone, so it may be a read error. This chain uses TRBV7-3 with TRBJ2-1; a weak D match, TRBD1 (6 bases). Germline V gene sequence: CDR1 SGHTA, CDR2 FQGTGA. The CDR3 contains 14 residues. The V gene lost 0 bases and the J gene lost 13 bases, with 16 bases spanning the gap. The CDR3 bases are TGTGCCAGCAGCTTAACTGGGGTTCGGGACATTCAGTTCTTC. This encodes CASSLTGVRDIQFF.

The CDR3 here is CSARDGAGRADEQYF. CDR3 coding DNA: TGCAGTGCTAGAGATGGCGCCGGCAGGGCCGACGAGCAGTACTTC. The rearrangement joins TRBV20-1 to TRBJ2-7, with a possible D match to TRBD1 (5 bases). The CDR3 sequence is 15 residues long. V dropped 0 bases and J dropped 5 bases, with 17 bases sitting between them. Germline V lookup: CDR1 DFQATT, CDR2 SNEGSKA (reference sequence).

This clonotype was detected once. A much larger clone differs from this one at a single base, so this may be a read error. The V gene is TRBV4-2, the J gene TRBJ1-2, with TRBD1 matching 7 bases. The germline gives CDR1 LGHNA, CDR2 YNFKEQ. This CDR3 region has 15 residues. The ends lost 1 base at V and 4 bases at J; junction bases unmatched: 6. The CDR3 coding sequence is TGTGCCAGCAGCCAAGGGGACCCAGGGGGCTATGGCTACACCTTC. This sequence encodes CASSQGDPGGYGYTF.

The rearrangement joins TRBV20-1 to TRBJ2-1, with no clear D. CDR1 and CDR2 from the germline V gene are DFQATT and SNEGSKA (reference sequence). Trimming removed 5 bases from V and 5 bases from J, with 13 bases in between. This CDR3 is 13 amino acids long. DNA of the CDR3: TGCAGTGCTCGCCCGGATAGCAACAATGAGCAGTTCTTC. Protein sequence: CSARPDSNNEQFF.

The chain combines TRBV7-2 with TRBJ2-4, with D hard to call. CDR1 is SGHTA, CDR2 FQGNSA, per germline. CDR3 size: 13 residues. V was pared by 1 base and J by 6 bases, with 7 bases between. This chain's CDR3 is CASSLDSVNIQYF. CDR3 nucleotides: TGTGCCAGCAGCTTAGATTCTGTAAACATTCAGTACTTC.

CDR3 sequence (DNA): TGTGCCAGCAGACAAAGCGGGGGGCATGAGCAGTTCTTC. Encoded protein: CASRQSGGHEQFF. The chain combines TRBV3-1 with TRBJ2-1, with 9 nucleotides matching TRBD2. CDR1 and CDR2 (germline): LGHDT, YNNKEL (reference sequence). The CDR3 has 13 amino acids. With V trimmed by 6 bases and J by 8 bases, 5 bases remained unmatched.

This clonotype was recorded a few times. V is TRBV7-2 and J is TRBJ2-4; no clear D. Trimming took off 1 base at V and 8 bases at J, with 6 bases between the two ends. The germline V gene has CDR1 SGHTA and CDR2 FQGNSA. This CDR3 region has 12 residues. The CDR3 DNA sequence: TGTGCCAGCAGCTTAGGAACCTACATTCAGTACTTC. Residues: CASSLGTYIQYF.